This entry lists 32 T cell receptor beta chains sequenced from one sample in a study of blood T cell repertoires in COVID-19. TCRdb's copy holds only in-frame clones and misses some; the assay was immunoSEQ multiplex PCR. This sample yields 150,000 to 160,000 clones, of which roughly 84% are seen a single time; about 0.63% belongs to the top ten. Source material: peripheral blood. The receptors derive from a man aged 60-69 years with COVID-19, enrolled during active disease.

This chain joins TRBV6-5 and TRBJ1-6; D perhaps matches TRBD1 (5 bases). Germline loops: CDR1 MNHEY, CDR2 SVGAGI. The CDR3 is made up of 15 amino acids. Trimming pared 6 bases from V and 8 bases from J, leaving 17 bases between. The DNA for the CDR3 is TGTGCCAGCAGCCCCCGGACATGGCAGGATTCACCCCTCCACTTT. It yields the protein CASSPRTWQDSPLHF.

V is TRBV5-8 and J is TRBJ1-2; perhaps TRBD1 as D (6 bases). The germline V gene encodes CDR1 SGHTS and CDR2 YDEGEE. This CDR3 contains 14 residues. The germline V and J ends were trimmed by 2 bases and 7 bases, with 15 bases remaining between them. As DNA, the CDR3 is TGTGCCAGCAGCTTTGATCGACAGGCCTCTGGCTACACCTTC. Its translation: CASSFDRQASGYTF.

This chain links TRBV4-1 with TRBJ2-2; D is perhaps TRBD1 (5 bases). The V end lost 0 bases, the J end lost 6 bases, and 17 bases lay between the germline ends. The CDR3 covers 17 residues. Germline V gene data show CDR1 as MGHRA and CDR2 as YSYEKL. The CDR3 region is CASSQDVSGFGAGELFF. In nucleotides, the CDR3 is TGCGCCAGCAGCCAAGATGTATCAGGGTTTGGCGCCGGGGAGCTGTTTTTT.

V usage is TRBV7-8 and J usage is TRBJ2-7; maybe TRBD2 (6 bases). The CDR3 runs 14 residues. Trimming pared 5 bases from V and 2 bases from J, leaving 13 bases between. In germline, CDR1 is SGHVS, CDR2 FQNEAQ. The CDR3 loop is CASSPRETAYEQYF. CDR3 DNA sequence: TGTGCCAGCAGCCCCCGGGAGACGGCCTACGAGCAGTACTTC.

V is TRBV19 and J is TRBJ1-4; D is possibly TRBD1 (6 bases). CDR3 length: 13 residues. Trimming took 5 bases from V and 7 from J, leaving 11 bases between them. In germline, CDR1 is LNHDA, CDR2 SQIVND (reference sequence). CDR3 sequence: CASSPGAGEKLFF. As DNA, the CDR3 is TGTGCCAGTAGTCCAGGGGCGGGTGAAAAACTGTTTTTT.

This clone was detected only a few times. The V call is TRBV11-2, the J call TRBJ1-1; D unresolved. The CDR3 length is 15 residues. V was clipped by 1 base and J by 1 base, with 10 bases between them. CDR1 SGHAT and CDR2 FQNNGV come from the germline V gene. CDR3 nucleotide sequence: TGTGCCAGCAGCTTAGGAAGACACTCGAACACTGAAGCTTTCTTT. As protein: CASSLGRHSNTEAFF.

This clone was seen just once. The rearrangement uses TRBV7-9 and TRBJ2-7, with 9 bases that match TRBD1. With 5 bases clipped from V and 0 bases from J, the junction kept 17 bases outside the gene matches. Germline values: CDR1 SEHNR, CDR2 FQNEAQ (reference sequence). The CDR3 runs to 19 residues. The CDR3 nucleotides are TGTGCCAGCAGCCCTCACGTCGGGGACAGGGAATGGGGCTCCTACGAGCAGTACTTC. Translating gives CASSPHVGDREWGSYEQYF.

The chain carries TRBV7-9 and TRBJ2-1; weak D call: TRBD2 (6 bases). Germline V gene lookup returns CDR1 SEHNR and CDR2 FQNEAQ (reference sequence). V lost 5 bases, J lost 5 bases, and 16 bases lay in between. This CDR3 region has 15 residues. CDR3 sequence (DNA): TGTGCCAGCAGCCCCCCTAGCGAATACCACAATGAGCAGTTCTTC. The encoded protein is CASSPPSEYHNEQFF.

This chain connects TRBV12-3 or TRBV12-4 to TRBJ2-7; a possible D gene is TRBD1 (5 bases). CDR3 length: 11 amino acids. The ends were cut back, 6 bases at V and 4 bases at J, with 7 bases in the middle. CDR3 protein: CASSAGYEQYF. CDR3 sequence (DNA): TGTGCCAGCAGCGCAGGGTACGAGCAGTACTTC.

The V and J genes are TRBV5-4 and TRBJ1-4, with a tentative D call TRBD1 (6 bases). V dropped 7 bases and J dropped 3 bases, with 10 bases sitting between them. The CDR3 is made up of 13 amino acids. Germline lookup yields CDR1 SGHNT and CDR2 YYREEE (reference sequence). The CDR3 loop reads CASGQKANEKLFF. The DNA of the CDR3 is TGTGCCAGCGGACAGAAGGCTAATGAAAAACTGTTTTTT. The variable domain in full, with the rest retrieved from reference TRBV5-4 and TRBJ1-4, is ETGVTQSPTHLIKTRGQQVTLRCSSQSGHNTVSWYQQALGQGPQFIFQYYREEENGRGNFPPRFSGLQFPNYSSELNVNALELDDSALYLCASGQKANEKLFFGSGTQLSVL.

The CDR3 DNA reads TGCGCCAGCAGCTTGCGGGCGGGGGACAACTACAATGAGCAGTTCTTC. Its translation is CASSLRAGDNYNEQFF. The chain recombines TRBV5-1 with TRBJ2-1, with D possibly TRBD2 on 7 matching bases. CDR3 length: 16 residues. The germline gives CDR1 SGHRS, CDR2 YFSETQ. With 1 base removed from V and 3 bases from J, the gap between germline ends came to 14 bases.

The chain has TRBV15 and TRBJ1-2; 10 nucleotides match TRBD1. The V segment lost 2 bases and the J segment 6 bases; nucleotides outside the gene matches: 3. Germline V gives CDR1 LNHNV, CDR2 YYDKDF (reference sequence). The CDR3 loop spans 14 amino acids. The CDR3 region has the DNA TGTGCCACCAGCAGAATCGGACAGGGGGATGGCTACACCTTC. Protein sequence: CATSRIGQGDGYTF.

The chain has TRBV7-2 and TRBJ1-3; TRBD1 might be the D (5 bases). Deletions cut 5 bases from V and 4 bases from J, with 18 bases between. From germline, CDR1 is SGHTA and CDR2 FQGNSA. The CDR3 loop spans 16 amino acids. CDR3 loop: CASSQQDTIPGNTIYF. Here the CDR3 DNA reads TGTGCCAGCAGCCAGCAGGACACCATCCCGGGAAACACCATATATTTT.

The chain uses TRBV2 and TRBJ1-1, with TRBD1 matching 9 bases. V lost 4 bases to trimming and J lost 3 bases; unmatched junction nucleotides: 6. This CDR3 is 15 amino acids long. CDR1 SNHLY and CDR2 FYNNEI come from the germline V gene. CDR3 bases: TGTGCCAGCAGTGTAAACAGGGGGCTGCACACTGAAGCTTTCTTT. It translates to CASSVNRGLHTEAFF.

The chain is built from TRBV19 and TRBJ2-7, with a possible D match to TRBD1 (5 bases). Trimming cost V 3 bases and J 2 bases, with 14 bases left between them. Germline V gives CDR1 LNHDA, CDR2 SQIVND (reference sequence). The CDR3 contains 15 residues. For the CDR3, the DNA is TGTGCCAGTAGTATTAGTGTGACAGACCCCTACGAGCAGTACTTC. It translates to CASSISVTDPYEQYF.

The chain links TRBV12-3 or TRBV12-4 to TRBJ2-7; 8 nucleotides match TRBD1. CDR3 length: 13 residues. V dropped 5 bases and J dropped 7; count of bases not matched to a gene: 7. The CDR3 sequence: CASSPQGAGEQYF. CDR3 in DNA: TGTGCCAGCAGTCCCCAGGGGGCTGGGGAGCAGTACTTC.

A single count supports this clone. V gene TRBV30 combines with J gene TRBJ1-5; TRBD1 is a possible D gene (6 bases). The V gene's germline CDR1 is GTSNPN and CDR2 SVGIG (reference sequence). This CDR3 has 14 amino acids. Between the trimmed V and J ends, which lost 2 bases and 0 bases, there was a span of 8 bases. The CDR3 here is CAWSTGRSNQPQHF. The CDR3 DNA reads as TGTGCCTGGAGTACAGGGCGTAGCAATCAGCCCCAGCATTTT. The whole variable domain, filled in from reference TRBV30 and TRBJ1-5, reads SQTIHQWPATLVQPVGSPLSLECTVEGTSNPNLYWYRQAAGRGLQLLFYSVGIGQISSEVPQNLSASRPQDRQFILSSKKLLLSDSGFYLCAWSTGRSNQPQHFGDGTRLSIL.

The chain recombines TRBV3-1 (or the pseudogene TRBV3-2) with TRBJ2-7, with D perhaps matching TRBD1 (5 bases). The CDR3 length is 17 residues. From germline, CDR1 is LGHDT and CDR2 YNNKEL (reference sequence). Trimming pared 4 bases from V and 2 bases from J, leaving 21 bases between. The DNA of the CDR3 is TGTGCCAGCAGCCCCTACCTCCGCCGTGGGGCCACCTACGAGCAGTACTTC. Translation gives CASSPYLRRGATYEQYF.

The rearrangement joins TRBV7-2 to TRBJ2-1, with TRBD2 as a possible D gene (6 bases). The CDR3 has 13 amino acids. Germline CDR1 is SGHTA and CDR2 is FQGNSA. The V end was cut by 1 base, the J end by 6 bases, with 7 bases between. The CDR3 spells CASSLGLVNEQFF. CDR3 bases: TGTGCCAGCAGCTTAGGACTAGTCAATGAGCAGTTCTTC.

The CDR3: CASSFGGSSEAFF. In DNA, the CDR3 is TGTGCCAGCAGTTTTGGGGGGTCCTCTGAAGCTTTCTTT. This chain uses TRBV12-3 or TRBV12-4 with TRBJ1-1, with a possible D match to TRBD1 (5 bases). The V gene lost 3 bases and the J gene lost 6 bases, with 11 bases spanning the gap. The CDR3 extends over 13 amino acids.

The chain uses TRBV7-8 and TRBJ2-1; 9 bases agree with TRBD2. Germline V gene sequence: CDR1 SGHVS, CDR2 FQNEAQ. J lost 10 bases, V lost 3 bases, and 19 bases had no gene match. The CDR3 covers 18 residues. This CDR3 is CASSFTAGTSFQRYEQFF. The DNA for the CDR3 is TGTGCCAGCAGCTTCACCGCCGGGACTAGCTTCCAACGGTACGAGCAGTTCTTC.

The chain combines TRBV28 with TRBJ1-5; no clear D gene. Germline V gene data show CDR1 as MDHEN and CDR2 as SYDVKM. The CDR3 runs to 16 residues. V was cut by 3 bases and J by 1 base, with 13 bases left in between. CDR3 residues: CASSLGGLLSNQPQHF. The CDR3 DNA is TGTGCCAGCAGTTTGGGAGGGTTATTAAGCAATCAGCCCCAGCATTTT.

This clone showed up just a few times. The CDR3 region is CASSSQGVPYNYGYTF. CDR3 DNA sequence: TGTGCCAGCAGTTCACAGGGGGTACCGTACAACTATGGCTACACCTTC. The V and J genes are TRBV27 and TRBJ1-2; 8 bases are shared with TRBD1. After removal of 4 bases from V and 2 bases from J, the junction contained 9 bases not matched to a gene. Germline assignment: CDR1 MNHEY and CDR2 SMNVEV (reference sequence). The CDR3 length is 16 residues.

The chain combines TRBV19 with TRBJ1-2; 7 positions match TRBD1. J gave up 6 bases and V 4 bases, and 5 bases lay outside the gene matches. The germline V gene has CDR1 LNHDA and CDR2 SQIVND (reference sequence). The CDR3 is made up of 13 amino acids. CDR3 sequence: CASSTLQGNGYTF. In nucleotides, the CDR3 is TGTGCCAGTAGTACTTTACAGGGGAATGGCTACACCTTC.

Comment on this clone: An end of the junction does not agree with germline; a read error may underlie this. J is TRBJ2-2 and V is TRBV29-1; D may be TRBD2 (5 bases). Germline-derived CDR1 and CDR2 are SQVTM and ANQGSEA. The CDR3 sequence is 12 residues long. The CDR3 coding sequence is TGCAGCGTTGATTTGGTGCACCGGGGAGCTGTTTTT. Protein product: CSVDLVHRGAVF.

CDR3 region: CASSLAGASVGELFF. CDR3 coding DNA: TGCGCCAGCAGCCTAGCGGGGGCGTCCGTCGGGGAGCTGTTTTTT. This chain joins TRBV5-1 and TRBJ2-2, with TRBD2 matching over 10 bases. V gave up 4 bases and J gave up 7 bases; unmatched junction bases: 7. The CDR3 is 15 amino acids. Germline V gene data show CDR1 as SGHRS and CDR2 as YFSETQ.

J is TRBJ2-5 and V is TRBV2; 13 nucleotides match TRBD2. J lost 4 bases, V lost 5 bases, and 7 bases had no gene match. The CDR3 spans 16 residues. The V gene's germline CDR1 is SNHLY and CDR2 FYNNEI. The CDR3: CASSPGLAGVGETQYF. DNA of the CDR3: TGTGCCAGCAGTCCCGGACTAGCGGGAGTAGGAGAGACCCAGTACTTC.

The gene calls are TRBV12-5 and TRBJ2-3, with 14 bases lining up with TRBD2. The V gene end was trimmed by 10 bases and the J gene end by 6 bases; junction bases not matched to a gene: 12. The CDR3 covers 16 residues. Germline V gene sequence: CDR1 LGHNT, CDR2 FRNRAP. The CDR3 here is CATRRTSGGSRDTQYF. CDR3 sequence (DNA): TGTGCTACGCGCAGGACTAGCGGGGGGAGCCGGGATACGCAGTATTTT.

This chain uses TRBV5-1 with TRBJ2-2; 9 bases agree with TRBD1. This CDR3 contains 14 residues. V lost 4 bases and J lost 7; bases outside the gene matches: 5. Germline CDR1 is SGHRS and CDR2 is YFSETQ. CDR3 bases: TGCGCCAGCAGCAACGGGACAGGGTTCGGGGAGCTGTTTTTT. Its protein product is CASSNGTGFGELFF.

The genes are TRBV28 and TRBJ2-4; D unresolved. Germline CDR1 is MDHEN and CDR2 is SYDVKM. V was trimmed by 3 bases and J by 0 bases, leaving 3 bases between them. CDR3 length equals 13 residues. The CDR3 is CASSFKAKNIQYF. As DNA, the CDR3 is TGTGCCAGCAGTTTTAAAGCCAAAAACATTCAGTACTTC.

This clone was recorded once. V is TRBV7-2 and J is TRBJ2-7; TRBD2 agrees at 7 bases. Germline loops: CDR1 SGHTA, CDR2 FQGNSA. The CDR3 is 14 residues long. The J segment lost 5 bases and the V segment lost 1 base, leaving 5 bases of the junction unmatched. The CDR3 sequence: CASSLGLASNEQYF. In DNA, the CDR3 is TGTGCCAGCAGCTTAGGACTAGCTTCCAACGAGCAGTACTTC. Combining the CDR3 with reference TRBV7-2 and TRBJ2-7 gives the whole variable domain GAGVSQSPSNKVTEKGKDVELRCDPISGHTALYWYRQSLGQGLEFLIYFQGNSAPDKSGLPSDRFSAERTGGSVSTLTIQRTQQEDSAVYLCASSLGLASNEQYFGPGTRLTVT.

This sequence joins TRBV7-2 and TRBJ2-2, with D hard to call. The CDR3 contains 13 residues. The V end was cut by 5 bases, the J end by 4 bases, with 8 bases between. Germline CDR1 SGHTA, CDR2 FQGNSA. The DNA for the CDR3 is TGTGCCAGCAGCCGAGGAGTCACCGGGGAGCTGTTTTTT. Its translation is CASSRGVTGELFF.